This TCR beta chain was identified in a study of blood T cell repertoires in COVID-19. As for the study in general: Donors in the United States, Italy and Spain gave samples during acute or convalescent COVID-19.

Authors' methods: Scientists estimated how many nucleated cells there were by amplifying reference gene primers. Produced via immunoSEQ multiplex PCR; TCRdb's table is partial and in-frame only. That table gives V, J and clone size, and the DNA gave D and trimming. The table includes more than 140,000 clones, about 85% detected once. The CDR3 contains 16 residues. Germline V gene lookup returns CDR1 SGHTA and CDR2 FQGNSA. V was clipped by 4 bases and J by 2 bases; unmatched bases: 7. The sequence derives from a human donor in a cohort sampled during active COVID-19. The sample was peripheral blood. The rearrangement joins TRBV7-2 to TRBJ2-5; 10 bases match TRBD2. In DNA, the CDR3 is TGTGCCAGCAGCTCCAGCGGGAGGGCGTGGCAAGAGACCCAGTACTTC. It yields the protein CASSSSGRAWQETQYF.